The subject of this entry is one T cell receptor (beta chain). No antigen is known for it. This record comes from a study of cytomegalovirus exposure and HLA in healthy donors. Background on the study: Ancestry clustering placed 81% of 350 to 500 genotyped donors in the Caucasian-associated cluster.

The CDR3 spans 14 residues. CDR1 is MNHEY and CDR2 is SMNVEV in the germline V gene (reference sequence). The trim removed 2 bases at V and 8 bases at J, leaving 5 bases unmatched. General study results and limits: Some segments of the V type, notably TRBV6-2 and TRBV6-3, were excluded as indistinguishable.

In the PCR, 60 Vbeta and 13 Jbeta primers were used. Profiling relied on immunoSEQ multiplex PCR, and the TCRdb table lists in-frame clones only, not all of them. Here the sample spans roughly 95,000 clones, roughly four fifths being singletons. Sequencing was performed on PBMCs. The TCR comes from a man under 40 in good health and CMV-seropositive. The J gene is TRBJ1-2, the V gene TRBV27, with TRBD1 matching over 10 bases. The CDR3 spells CASSLAGQGQGYTF. The DNA of the CDR3 is TGTGCCAGCAGTTTAGCGGGACAGGGGCAAGGCTACACCTTC.